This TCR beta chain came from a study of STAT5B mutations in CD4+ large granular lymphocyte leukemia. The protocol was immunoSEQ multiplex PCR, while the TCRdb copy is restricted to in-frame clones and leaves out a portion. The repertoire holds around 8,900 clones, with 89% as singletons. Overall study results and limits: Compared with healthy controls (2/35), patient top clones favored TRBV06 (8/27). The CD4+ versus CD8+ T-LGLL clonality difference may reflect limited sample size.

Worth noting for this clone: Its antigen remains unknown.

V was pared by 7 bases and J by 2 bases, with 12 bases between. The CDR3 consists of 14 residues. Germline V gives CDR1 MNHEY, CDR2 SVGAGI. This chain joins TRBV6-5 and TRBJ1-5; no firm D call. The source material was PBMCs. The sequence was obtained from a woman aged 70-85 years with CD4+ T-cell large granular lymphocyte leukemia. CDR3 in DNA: TGTGCCAGCACAGACGGCCTTGGCAATCAGCCCCAGCATTTT. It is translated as CASTDGLGNQPQHF.